This T cell receptor beta chain is from a study of early T cells in non-severe SARS-CoV-2 infection. Study context: From unsorted whole blood, bulk RNA was sequenced, and the chains remained unpaired.

A single record per CDR3 protein comes from TCRdb applying MiXCR to the 5' RACE reads. The table has 35,000 to 50,000 distinct CDR3 sequences, 5% to 6.5% seen once. This CDR3 is built from 16 residues. CDR1 and CDR2 (germline): SGHRS, YFSETQ. V gave up 3 bases and J gave up 0 bases, with 10 bases separating them. This clonotype was observed many times. The specimen was whole blood, collected at baseline. The chain couples TRBV5-1 to TRBJ2-6; no clear D gene. The sequence was collected from an adult who was a healthcare worker with PCR-confirmed SARS-CoV-2 infection or an uninfected control (not recorded which). CDR3 coding DNA: TGCGCCAGCAGCTACCGGACGGGCTCTGGGGCCAACGTCCTGACTTTC. Translated, it gives CASSYRTGSGANVLTF.